Below are 20 T cell receptor beta chains sequenced from a single sample in a study of brain T cells in children with intractable seizures. TCRdb keeps only in-frame clones here, not all; method: immunoSEQ multiplex PCR. The table has about 76,000 clones, 85% to 95% seen once; the top ten hold under 2%. The input for sequencing was peripheral blood, taken at surgery. All receptors come from a boy less than two years old with tuberous sclerosis and intractable seizures.

This chain joins TRBV2 and TRBJ2-5; the D gene is possibly TRBD2 (6 bases). The CDR3 length is 13 residues. Germline assignment: CDR1 SNHLY and CDR2 FYNNEI. The ends were cut back, 8 bases at V and 7 bases at J, with 17 bases in the middle. CDR3 amino acids: CASGLASVGTQYF. CDR3 sequence (DNA): TGTGCCAGCGGGCTGGCTAGCGTCGGGACCCAGTACTTC.

The chain uses TRBV5-6 and TRBJ2-1; TRBD2 matches 11 bases. V gave up 4 bases and J gave up 4 bases; unmatched junction bases: 7. The CDR3 runs 16 residues. Germline V gene lookup returns CDR1 SGHDT and CDR2 YYEEEE. CDR3 coding DNA: TGTGCCAGCAGCCCGTGGACTAGCGGGCCGTACAATGAGCAGTTCTTC. Translating gives CASSPWTSGPYNEQFF.

This chain uses TRBV5-1 with TRBJ1-5; 8 nucleotides align to TRBD1. V lost 4 bases and J lost 4; bases outside the gene matches: 7. Germline values: CDR1 SGHRS, CDR2 YFSETQ. The CDR3 extends over 15 amino acids. The CDR3 loop reads CASSEGQVGNQPQHF. CDR3 DNA sequence: TGCGCCAGCAGCGAGGGACAGGTTGGTAATCAGCCCCAGCATTTT.

The CDR3 DNA follows: TGTGCCAGCAGCCTCGCAGGAGAGGGTGAGCAGTTCTTC. This encodes CASSLAGEGEQFF. This chain links TRBV27 with TRBJ2-1, with TRBD2 as a possible D gene (5 bases). Germline CDR1 is MNHEY and CDR2 is SMNVEV (reference sequence). The CDR3 consists of 13 residues. V lost 6 bases, J lost 9 bases, and 15 bases lay in between.

This sequence joins TRBV5-1 and TRBJ1-2; the D gene is possibly TRBD1 (5 bases). The CDR3 totals 14 residues. V was cut by 5 bases and J by 4 bases, with 15 bases left in between. Germline CDR1 reads SGHRS; CDR2 reads YFSETQ. The CDR3 protein is CASSPIGDLYGYTF. Written as DNA, the CDR3 is TGCGCCAGCAGTCCGATCGGGGACCTCTATGGCTACACCTTC.

The V and J genes are TRBV12-5 and TRBJ2-2; 7 bases match TRBD2. In germline, CDR1 is LGHNT, CDR2 FRNRAP. The CDR3 runs 15 residues. V was pared by 4 bases and J by 1 base, with 3 bases of the junction left unmatched. CDR3 coding DNA: TGTGCTAGTGGTTCTCGGGGGGAGAACACCGGGGAGCTGTTTTTT. Protein product: CASGSRGENTGELFF.

The chain recombines TRBV20-1 with TRBJ1-2; D not certain. The V gene lost 5 bases and the J gene lost 5 bases, with 6 bases spanning the gap. The V gene's germline CDR1 is DFQATT and CDR2 SNEGSKA (reference sequence). This CDR3 has 10 residues. For the CDR3, the DNA is TGCAGTGCTCAAGAGTATGGCTACACCTTC. Translation: CSAQEYGYTF.

The J gene is TRBJ2-3, the V gene TRBV12-5; unclear D gene. The length of the CDR3 is 13 residues. Trimming left V 1 base short and J 6 bases short, with 8 bases between. Germline CDR1 reads LGHNT; CDR2 reads FRNRAP. The CDR3 coding sequence is TGTGCTAGTGGTTTGGAAGTTATGGATACGCAGTATTTT. Translated, it gives CASGLEVMDTQYF.

Only one count was recorded for this clone. This rearrangement joins TRBV3-1 (or the pseudogene TRBV3-2) to TRBJ2-7; D is perhaps TRBD1 or TRBD2 (5 bases each). Looked up from germline, CDR1 is LGHDT and CDR2 is YNNKEL (reference sequence). V shed 4 bases and J shed 0 bases, with 13 bases lying between them. CDR3 length: 15 residues. The DNA of the CDR3 is TGTGCCAGCAGCCCGGGACCGGGGCCCTCCTACGAGCAGTACTTC. It translates to CASSPGPGPSYEQYF.

The chain combines TRBV27 with TRBJ2-5; the D gene is possibly TRBD2 (5 bases). The germline gives CDR1 MNHEY, CDR2 SMNVEV (reference sequence). The CDR3 length is 15 residues. V was cut by 0 bases and J by 1 base, with 9 bases left in between. CDR3 coding DNA: TGTGCCAGCAGTTTATCGTCGAGCGGCCAAGAGACCCAGTACTTC. Protein product: CASSLSSSGQETQYF.

The chain joins TRBV20-1 to TRBJ2-3; D call uncertain. This CDR3 spans 9 amino acids. Between the trimmed V and J ends, which lost 4 bases and 4 bases, there was a span of 0 bases. The germline V gene has CDR1 DFQATT and CDR2 SNEGSKA (reference sequence). CDR3 sequence reads: CSATDTQYF. The CDR3 region has the DNA TGCAGTGCTACAGATACGCAGTATTTT.

The V call is TRBV13, the J call TRBJ2-1; 10 bases align to TRBD2. The J segment lost 5 bases and the V segment lost 1 base, leaving 11 bases of the junction unmatched. CDR1 PRHDT and CDR2 FYEKMQ come from the germline V gene (reference sequence). CDR3 length: 18 amino acids. For the CDR3, the DNA is TGTGCCAGCAGCTTAGAGGGACTAGCGAAAGACCCAAACAATGAGCAGTTCTTC. Translating gives CASSLEGLAKDPNNEQFF.

The chain carries TRBV7-3 and TRBJ2-1; D unclear. Germline-derived CDR1 and CDR2 are SGHTA and FQGTGA. The CDR3 is made up of 14 amino acids. The V end was cut by 5 bases, the J end by 2 bases, with 10 bases between. The CDR3 DNA follows: TGTGCCAGCAGCCTCGGCGCGGCCTACAATGAGCAGTTCTTC. Translation: CASSLGAAYNEQFF.

The chain joins TRBV5-4 to TRBJ1-2, with TRBD1 as a possible D gene (5 bases). V was pared by 2 bases and J by 9 bases, with 20 bases between. CDR1 and CDR2 (germline): SGHNT, YYREEE (reference sequence). This CDR3 is 15 amino acids long. The CDR3: CASSFIGDGDRRYTF. The CDR3 DNA is TGTGCCAGCAGCTTTATAGGGGACGGAGATCGGCGCTACACCTTC.

The chain combines TRBV5-6 with TRBJ2-1; D might be TRBD1 (6 bases). Trimming cost V 1 base and J 2 bases, with 16 bases left between them. The CDR3 is made up of 17 amino acids. CDR1 is SGHDT, CDR2 YYEEEE, per germline. DNA of the CDR3: TGTGCCAGCAGCTTGTTTAGGGGGAGTTTCCCCTACAATGAGCAGTTCTTC. Translation: CASSLFRGSFPYNEQFF.

This chain joins TRBV7-9 and TRBJ1-2; D is undetermined. The CDR3 spans 14 residues. Per germline, CDR1 SEHNR and CDR2 FQNEAQ (reference sequence). The ends were cut back, 0 bases at V and 8 bases at J, with 13 bases in the middle. CDR3 DNA sequence: TGTGCCAGCAGCTTAGCGAGCCGGGAGGGAGGCTACACCTTC. It codes for CASSLASREGGYTF.

The chain employs TRBV5-4 and TRBJ1-1, with unresolved D. The germline CDR1 and CDR2 sequences are SGHNT and YYREEE (reference sequence). Trimming took off 2 bases at V and 0 bases at J, with 5 bases between the two ends. This CDR3 contains 13 residues. CDR3 region: CASSFYLNTEAFF. CDR3 in DNA: TGTGCCAGCAGCTTCTACTTGAACACTGAAGCTTTCTTT. The full variable domain, rest sourced from reference TRBV5-4 and TRBJ1-1, is ETGVTQSPTHLIKTRGQQVTLRCSSQSGHNTVSWYQQALGQGPQFIFQYYREEENGRGNFPPRFSGLQFPNYSSELNVNALELDDSALYLCASSFYLNTEAFFGQGTRLTVV.

The chain is built from TRBV27 and TRBJ2-2; 12 nucleotides match TRBD2. Per the germline V gene, CDR1 is MNHEY and CDR2 is SMNVEV (reference sequence). This CDR3 is 13 amino acids long. CDR3 amino acids: CVTSGGLVGELFF. The CDR3 DNA follows: TGTGTAACTAGCGGGGGGCTGGTCGGGGAGCTGTTTTTT.

CDR3 amino acids: CASSVRQDISNQPQHF. CDR3 nucleotide sequence: TGTGCCAGCAGTGTGAGACAGGACATTAGCAATCAGCCCCAGCATTTT. This chain links TRBV6-1 with TRBJ1-5, with D perhaps TRBD1 (6 bases). Per germline, CDR1 MNHNS and CDR2 SASEGT. This CDR3 has 16 residues. The germline V and J ends were trimmed by 4 bases and 0 bases, with 13 bases remaining between them.

The chain is built from TRBV28 and TRBJ2-1, with 11 bases aligning to TRBD2. The CDR3 loop spans 15 amino acids. Germline CDR1 and CDR2: MDHEN and SYDVKM. The V and J ends lost 5 bases and 6 bases, in that order; junction bases with no gene match: 6. CDR3: CASSSIAGGLNEQFF. The CDR3 DNA follows: TGTGCCAGCAGTAGCATAGCGGGAGGGCTCAATGAGCAGTTCTTC.